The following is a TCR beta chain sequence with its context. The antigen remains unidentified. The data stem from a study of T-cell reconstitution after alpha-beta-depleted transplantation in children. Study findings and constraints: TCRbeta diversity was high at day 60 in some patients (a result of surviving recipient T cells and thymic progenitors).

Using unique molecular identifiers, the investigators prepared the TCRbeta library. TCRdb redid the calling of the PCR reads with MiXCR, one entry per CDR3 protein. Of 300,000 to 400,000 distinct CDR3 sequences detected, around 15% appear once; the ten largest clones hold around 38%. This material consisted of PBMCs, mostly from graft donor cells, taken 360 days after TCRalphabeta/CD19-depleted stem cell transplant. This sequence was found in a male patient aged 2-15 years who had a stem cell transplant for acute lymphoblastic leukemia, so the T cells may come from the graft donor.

The CDR3 is CAISALAGQANTGELFF. CDR3 bases: TGTGCCATCAGTGCTCTAGCGGGACAGGCGAACACCGGGGAGCTGTTTTTT. This chain connects TRBV10-3 to TRBJ2-2; D is perhaps TRBD2 (9 bases). Trimming removed 4 bases at V and 0 bases at J, with 15 bases between. The CDR3 length is 17 residues. CDR1 ENHRY and CDR2 SYGVKD come from the germline V gene.